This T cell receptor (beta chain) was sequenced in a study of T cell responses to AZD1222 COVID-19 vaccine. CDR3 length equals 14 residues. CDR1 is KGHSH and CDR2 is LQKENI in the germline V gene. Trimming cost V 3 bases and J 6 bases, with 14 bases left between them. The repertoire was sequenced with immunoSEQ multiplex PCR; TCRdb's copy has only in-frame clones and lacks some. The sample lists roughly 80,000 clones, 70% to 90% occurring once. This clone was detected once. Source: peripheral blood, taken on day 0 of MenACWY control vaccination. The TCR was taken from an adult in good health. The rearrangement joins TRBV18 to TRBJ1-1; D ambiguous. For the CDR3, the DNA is TGTGCCAGCTCACCTTATGATCGAGGGCCTGAAGCTTTCTTT. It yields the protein CASSPYDRGPEAFF. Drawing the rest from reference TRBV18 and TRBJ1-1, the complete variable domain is NAGVMQNPRHLVRRRGQEARLRCSPMKGHSHVYWYRQLPEEGLKFMVYLQKENIIDESGMPKERFSAEFPKEGPSILRIQQVVRGDSAAYFCASSPYDRGPEAFFGQGTRLTVV.